This TCR beta chain was found in a study of blood T cell repertoires in COVID-19. CDR3 length equals 11 residues. The V end lost 8 bases, the J end lost 4 bases, and 9 bases lay between the germline ends. Germline V CDR1 and CDR2: MNHEY, SMNVEV (reference sequence). TCRdb keeps only in-frame clones here, not all; method: immunoSEQ multiplex PCR. The table lists some 530,000 clones, 70% to 90% of them singletons. Specimen: peripheral blood. The clonotype originates from a human donor in a cohort sampled during active COVID-19. The V gene is TRBV27, the J gene TRBJ2-7, with D unresolved. CDR3 coding DNA: TGTGCCAGCGGCCAAATGTACGAGCAGTACTTC. This gives the protein CASGQMYEQYF.